Listed here is a single TCR beta chain. Its antigen specificity is not known. No per-base quality is available; no much larger clone lies one base away. The sample originates from a study of shared clonotypes between healthy human individuals (dated by TCRdb to the early 2020s). Background on the whole study: The cohort included three men and a couple of women between 18 and 49 years of age. Per donor, three plates each were used for CD4 naive and CD4 memory, two for CD8 naive, and one for CD8 memory. To estimate repertoire size and how much clonotype sharing occurs between individuals, the study deeply sequenced the blood TCR repertoires of roughly 5 healthy adults. To increase sequencing depth and limit assay-specific biases, different laboratories used diverse techniques to prepare libraries and sequence TCR repertoires. Leukapheresis yielded between about 0.9 and 9.5 billion PBMCs per donor. On the study overall, not on this receptor specifically: Sampling was restricted to blood, and TCR repertoires in tissues likely differ from the TCR repertoires found in blood. Naive subsets generally had larger estimated clonotype richness than memory subsets did. When a few donors were compared, the shared fraction of clonotypes was about 5% for naive CD4, about 4% for naive CD8, 2.3% for memory CD4, and 0.4% for memory CD8. Pairwise subsampling led to the expectation that sequencing depth would affect the degree of clonotype sharing among donors. Incomplete sequencing was indicated by rarefaction of sorted-subset datasets, despite the large sequencing depth. Because the study included a small number of donors, the genetic and exposure-history diversity represented was limited. Higher generation probabilities were observed for clonotypes shared by all four sorted-subset donors than for non-shared clonotypes.

The CDR3 spans 16 residues, from the cysteine through the phenylalanine. Here the CDR3 DNA is all that survives: 48 bases in frame from base 1. Taken from the germline V gene, the CDR1 and CDR2 loops are SGDLS and YYNGEE. Germline trimming amounts to 4 bases on V and 6 bases on J, with 16 as the count of junction bases outside the gene matches. For the CD8 naive samples, CD45RO-negative cells were positively selected for CCR7, yielding a CD45RA+CCR7+ population from which TemRA cells were excluded. Healthy HIV-negative adults with no recently reported acute infections or vaccinations were included as donors. Only Caucasian adults living in Nashville, Tennessee, USA were represented among the donors. Blood was obtained by leukapheresis, after which PBMCs were separated by Ficoll-Histopaque density gradient centrifugation and cryopreserved in liquid nitrogen vapor phase. Purity and quantity of every magnetically sorted T cell population were checked by analytical flow cytometry. From each sorted fraction, genomic DNA was isolated and quantified by UV absorbance on a Nanodrop 2000c.

Using the deep immunoSEQ assay, TCR CDR3 regions were amplified from genomic DNA by multiplex PCR. For each cell subset, the extracted genomic DNA was distributed evenly across all wells of several immunoSEQ 96-well plates, and each plate served as one replicate. For sorted subsets, each replicate PCR was loaded with 200 ng genomic DNA, equivalent to 25,000 to 35,000 T cell genomes. Purified libraries were quantified with a Qubit 3.0 fluorometer, sized on a Bioanalyzer 2100, and re-quantified with the KAPA Library Quantification kit. Every immunoSEQ 96-well plate was sequenced on a separate single-read 150-cycle Illumina NextSeq 550 flow cell. From the authors' description of their analysis: Because the immunoSEQ output included only junctional sequences and no quality scores, the filtering could not be the same as the filtering used for full-length reads. Sequences were annotated with PyIR, a Python wrapper for IgBLAST v1.9, using IMGT germline references to assign V/J genes and CDR3. Any read was removed if the V/J assignment was weak (E-value above 1e-6), the CDR3 was missing, or the read contained stop codons, out-of-frame junctions, or ambiguous translated residues. V3J clonotypes were defined as sequences sharing an identical inferred V gene, J gene, and CDR3 amino acid sequence. To compute the percentage overlap between repertoires, the number of shared unique clonotypes was divided by the size of the smaller repertoire. Repertoire richness was assessed with RTK rarefaction, the Chao1 estimator, and Recon v2.1 estimates of unobserved clonotypes. OLGA was used to compute generation probabilities for all TCRbeta clonotypes that the gDNA method yielded from a handful of donors. The immuneACCESS repertoire file appears here via TCRdb, limited to in-frame rearrangements. These files lack a portion of the clones; in checked studies, under half of the deficit traces to unresolved V genes, and the cause of the others is not known. The V and J calls and clone size are taken from that table; D and trimming were inferred from the DNA. The sample yields over 2 million clones; approximately 94% were counted once. Roughly 1.1% of the sample rests with the top ten.

The sample taken for sequencing was naive CD8+ T cells sorted from blood. The sample's cell subset or site label, decoded: CD45RA+CCR7+. The V gene is TRBV9 and the J gene is TRBJ2-7, and 7 junctional nucleotides match TRBD2. This TCR derives from a man younger than 35 in good health. The CDR3 here reads CASSPSRAGYMGEQYF. In nucleotides, the sequence is TGTGCCAGCAGCCCGAGCCGAGCGGGATATATGGGCGAGCAGTACTTC.